There are a few counts of the clone carrying this TCR beta chain. Its antigen is not identified. These data are taken from a study of T cells in localized non-small cell lung cancer. Study results and caveats: As only one tumor region underwent sequencing, heterogeneity remains possible. For the top 100 tumor clones, a median about 62 also appeared in adjacent lung.

V was clipped by 4 bases and J by 0 bases; unmatched bases: 2. The germline V gene has CDR1 SGHDN and CDR2 FVKESK. The CDR3 is 14 amino acids. This table comes from immunoSEQ multiplex PCR, and its TCRdb copy is limited to in-frame clones, with some not included. The table shows about 1,800 clones, with roughly a fifth occurring only once. The V gene is TRBV14, the J gene TRBJ1-1, with 7 bases lining up with TRBD1. The receptor comes from a man aged 40 to 70 with stage I lung adenocarcinoma. Specimen: normal lung tissue next to the tumor, collected before any cancer treatment. The CDR3: CASSLQGMNTEAFF. CDR3 coding DNA: TGTGCCAGCAGCCTACAGGGGATGAACACTGAAGCTTTCTTT.